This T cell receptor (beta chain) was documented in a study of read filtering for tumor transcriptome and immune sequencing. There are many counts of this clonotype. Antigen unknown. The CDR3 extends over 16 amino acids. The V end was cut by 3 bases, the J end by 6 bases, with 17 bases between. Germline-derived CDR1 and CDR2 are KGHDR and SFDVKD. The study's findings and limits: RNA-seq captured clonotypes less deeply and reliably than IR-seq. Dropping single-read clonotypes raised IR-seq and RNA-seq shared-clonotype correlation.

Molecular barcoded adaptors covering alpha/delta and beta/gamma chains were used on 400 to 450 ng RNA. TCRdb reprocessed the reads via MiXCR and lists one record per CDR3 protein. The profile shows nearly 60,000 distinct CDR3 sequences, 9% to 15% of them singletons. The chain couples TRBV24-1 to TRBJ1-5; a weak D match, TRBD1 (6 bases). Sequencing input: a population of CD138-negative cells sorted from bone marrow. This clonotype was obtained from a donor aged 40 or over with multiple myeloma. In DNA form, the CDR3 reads TGTGCCACCAGTGATGCACAACAGGGTTTAATTCAGCCCCAGCATTTT. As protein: CATSDAQQGLIQPQHF.